What follows are 31 T cell receptor beta chains derived from one specimen sequenced in a study of T cells in Graves' hyperthyroidism and ophthalmopathy. TCR beta CDR3 region amplification was performed from RNA transcripts. First-round RT-PCR targeting the TCR CDR3 was performed with the HTBI primer set. Using its own MiXCR run on the multiplex PCR reads, TCRdb lists one record per CDR3 protein. The sample records around 700,000 distinct CDR3 sequences, under 45% being singletons. Sequencing used blood. The receptors come from a woman aged 40 to 50 with Graves' hyperthyroidism.

This chain uses TRBV14 with TRBJ1-4; D may be TRBD1 (5 bases). Germline assignment: CDR1 SGHDN and CDR2 FVKESK. The ends were cut back, 6 bases at V and 7 bases at J, with 18 bases in the middle. The CDR3 has 15 amino acids. The CDR3 DNA is TGTGCCAGCAGACAACATACCGACAGCGGTGAAAAACTGTTTTTT. Encoded protein: CASRQHTDSGEKLFF.

With regard to this clonotype: One end of the junction varies from germline; a read error may be responsible. The rearrangement uses TRBV11-2 and TRBJ2-7; D remains unclear. The CDR3 totals 14 residues. CDR1 and CDR2 (germline): SGHAT, FQNNGV. Here the CDR3 reads CACSLSIASNEQYF. Here the CDR3 DNA reads TGTGCCTGCAGTTTATCGATAGCAAGCAACGAGCAGTACTTC.

This chain links TRBV6-2 or TRBV6-3 with TRBJ1-5; D gene unclear. The CDR3 covers 14 residues. Trimming removed 3 bases at V and 0 bases at J, with 6 bases between. Germline loops: CDR1 MNHEY, CDR2 SVGEGT. In nucleotides, the CDR3 is TGTGCCAGCAGTTATTTCTATAGCAATCAGCCCCAGCATTTT. Amino acid sequence: CASSYFYSNQPQHF.

About this clonotype itself: A much larger clonotype is one base distant, so this may be a read error. The rearrangement joins TRBV20-1 to TRBJ1-2; tentative D call: TRBD1 (5 bases). The CDR3 length is 13 residues. Germline assignment: CDR1 DFQATT and CDR2 SNEGSKA (reference sequence). With 2 bases removed from V and 3 bases from J, the gap between germline ends came to 10 bases. The CDR3 region is CSARWDGDYGYTF. In DNA, the CDR3 is TGCAGTGCTAGATGGGACGGGGACTATGGCTACACCTTC.

This clonotype showed up many times. In DNA, the CDR3 is TGTGCCAGCAGGCTGGCAGGGGAGACCCAGTACTTC. It codes for CASRLAGETQYF. J is TRBJ2-5 and V is TRBV2; TRBD1 might be the D (5 bases). This CDR3 has 12 amino acids. Trimming shortened V by 6 bases and J by 5 bases, and 10 bases separated the two germline ends. Looked up from germline, CDR1 is SNHLY and CDR2 is FYNNEI.

This clonotype was seen many times. This rearrangement joins TRBV2 to TRBJ2-7; 11 positions agree with TRBD1. J was trimmed by 6 bases and V by 5 bases; bases with no gene match: 6. The CDR3 has 14 amino acids. The germline V gene has CDR1 SNHLY and CDR2 FYNNEI. The CDR3: CASSTRTGGSEQYF. CDR3 nucleotide sequence: TGTGCCAGCAGTACCCGGACAGGGGGCTCCGAGCAGTACTTC.

This sequence joins TRBV11-2 and TRBJ2-1; D unclear. The V end was cut by 3 bases, the J end by 6 bases, with 15 bases between. The CDR3 is 15 residues long. The germline gives CDR1 SGHAT, CDR2 FQNNGV. In DNA, the CDR3 is TGTGCCAGCAGCTTTCACACAACGCCAACCAATGAGCAGTTCTTC. Protein product: CASSFHTTPTNEQFF.

The rearrangement joins TRBV7-2 to TRBJ1-2; 8 bases align to TRBD1. The junction had 11 bases not matched to a gene; V was cut back by 7 bases and J by 10 bases. There are 13 residues in the CDR3. The germline V gene encodes CDR1 SGHTA and CDR2 FQGNSA. CDR3: CASNQGQEVDYTF. CDR3 nucleotide sequence: TGTGCCAGCAATCAGGGACAGGAGGTAGACTACACCTTC.

This clonotype was detected many times. The chain carries TRBV6-5 and TRBJ1-2; perhaps TRBD1 as D (5 bases). The CDR3 length is 12 residues. Trimming left V 3 bases short and J 8 bases short, with 10 bases between. Germline V lookup: CDR1 MNHEY, CDR2 SVGAGI. Written as DNA, the CDR3 is TGTGCCAGCAGTTATCATAGGGGAGGCTACACCTTC. Translation: CASSYHRGGYTF.

This clonotype was found many times. V and J are TRBV2 and TRBJ1-2; D unresolved. CDR1 and CDR2 from the germline V gene are SNHLY and FYNNEI. This CDR3 is built from 15 residues. Trimming removed 8 bases from V and 1 base from J, with 17 bases in between. The CDR3 is CASVKESRSNYGYTF. As DNA, the CDR3 is TGTGCCAGCGTAAAGGAATCCAGGAGTAACTATGGCTACACCTTC.

This clonotype was counted only a few times. V and J are TRBV11-2 and TRBJ2-5; a weak D match, TRBD2 (6 bases). The CDR3 is 16 residues long. V lost 5 bases to trimming and J lost 2 bases, with 18 bases between them. CDR1 is SGHAT and CDR2 is FQNNGV in the germline V gene. CDR3 sequence (DNA): TGTGCCAGCAGCCACTCCGAGACTAGGATACAAGAGACCCAGTACTTC. Its protein product is CASSHSETRIQETQYF.

This clonotype was counted a few times. This chain uses TRBV7-9 with TRBJ2-7, with D perhaps TRBD1 (6 bases). The V gene lost 5 bases and the J gene lost 5 bases, with 16 bases spanning the gap. This CDR3 is 14 amino acids long. Germline CDR1 and CDR2: SEHNR and FQNEAQ (reference sequence). The DNA for the CDR3 is TGTGCCAGCAGCCACGAAAGGGGGTCGGACGAGCAGTACTTC. Residues: CASSHERGSDEQYF.

This clonotype was observed at least ten times. The rearrangement uses TRBV7-2 and TRBJ2-6, with 7 bases aligning to TRBD1. CDR3 length equals 19 residues. CDR1 and CDR2 (germline): SGHTA, FQGNSA. Trimming took 5 bases from V and 0 from J; bases not matched to a gene: 13. In nucleotides, the CDR3 is TGTGCCAGCAGCCCGGCACCGGGACAGAGATACTCTGGGGCCAACGTCCTGACTTTC. Its protein product is CASSPAPGQRYSGANVLTF.

This clonotype came up many times. The chain employs TRBV9 and TRBJ2-6; maybe TRBD1 (6 bases). Germline lookup yields CDR1 SGDLS and CDR2 YYNGEE. V was trimmed by 2 bases and J by 10 bases, leaving 10 bases between them. This CDR3 has 13 amino acids. In nucleotides, the CDR3 is TGTGCCAGCAGCGTGTCTACAGGGAACGTCCTGACTTTC. Translated: CASSVSTGNVLTF.

The chain joins TRBV2 to TRBJ2-5; D could derive from TRBD1 or TRBD2 (6 bases each). The CDR3 spans 17 residues. Trimming took 6 bases from V and 1 from J, leaving 21 bases between them. The V gene's germline CDR1 is SNHLY and CDR2 FYNNEI. CDR3 residues: CASSQEVGGSFQETQYF. The CDR3, as DNA: TGTGCCAGCAGCCAAGAGGTGGGGGGCAGCTTCCAAGAGACCCAGTACTTC.

This clonotype was detected a few times. CDR3 nucleotide sequence: TGCAGTGCTCCCCCCCAACTAGCGGCGGCGCTCCAAGAGACCCAGTACTTC. This gives the protein CSAPPQLAAALQETQYF. The gene calls are TRBV20-1 and TRBJ2-5; 8 nucleotides match TRBD2. CDR1 and CDR2 from the germline V gene are DFQATT and SNEGSKA (reference sequence). This CDR3 comprises 17 residues. V gave up 5 bases and J gave up 1 base; unmatched junction bases: 15.

This clonotype was recorded only once. This chain uses TRBV29-1 with TRBJ1-2; the D gene is possibly TRBD1 (5 bases). Trimming stripped 8 bases from V and 3 bases from J, with 10 bases between. This CDR3 is built from 11 residues. CDR1 and CDR2 (germline): SQVTM, ANQGSEA. The CDR3 spells CSLGQDYGYTF. CDR3 nucleotide sequence: TGCAGCCTTGGACAAGACTATGGCTACACCTTC.

There are a few counts of this clonotype. CDR3 sequence reads: CASSLAEGLGEQYF. CDR3 coding DNA: TGTGCCAGCAGCTTAGCAGAGGGTTTGGGCGAGCAGTACTTC. The chain combines TRBV7-9 with TRBJ2-7; perhaps TRBD2 as D (5 bases). V was trimmed by 0 bases and J by 6 bases, leaving 12 bases between them. The CDR3 totals 14 residues. In germline, CDR1 is SEHNR, CDR2 FQNEAQ (reference sequence).

This clonotype was counted at least ten times. The chain employs TRBV29-1 and TRBJ1-2; TRBD1 aligns across 7 bases. The germline CDR1 and CDR2 sequences are SQVTM and ANQGSEA. The J segment lost 4 bases and the V segment lost 4 bases, leaving 12 bases of the junction unmatched. The CDR3 is 15 residues long. The DNA for the CDR3 is TGCAGCGTTGGAGGGACCCGGGACAGACGCTATGGCTACACCTTC. This codes for CSVGGTRDRRYGYTF.

The V gene is TRBV10-3, the J gene TRBJ2-5, with 9 bases lining up with TRBD2. Germline CDR1 and CDR2: ENHRY and SYGVKD. Germline trimming cut 3 bases from V and 7 bases from J; bases unmatched to any gene: 6. CDR3 length: 14 amino acids. Here the CDR3 reads CAISDLAGEGTQYF. The CDR3 nucleotides read TGTGCCATCAGTGATTTAGCGGGAGAAGGGACCCAGTACTTC.

This chain links TRBV6-2 or TRBV6-3 with TRBJ1-2, with 11 nucleotides matching TRBD1. Germline lookup yields CDR1 MNHEY and CDR2 SVGEGT. The CDR3 has 13 residues. Germline trimming cut 8 bases from V and 7 bases from J; bases unmatched to any gene: 6. In DNA form, the CDR3 reads TGTGCCAGCGCGGACAGGGGGCGTTTTGGCTACACCTTC. It specifies CASADRGRFGYTF.

This clonotype came up once. The rearrangement links TRBV19 to TRBJ1-2; TRBD1 aligns across 7 bases. Trimming cost V 6 bases and J 1 base; bases outside gene matches: 11. This CDR3 has 16 amino acids. In germline, CDR1 is LNHDA, CDR2 SQIVND (reference sequence). DNA for the CDR3: TGTGCCAGTAGAATTCGGGGACAGTACTTTAACTATGGCTACACCTTC. Protein sequence: CASRIRGQYFNYGYTF.

The rearrangement uses TRBV27 and TRBJ1-1; possibly TRBD1 for D (5 bases). Deletions cut 3 bases from V and 4 bases from J, with 12 bases between. Germline V gene data show CDR1 as MNHEY and CDR2 as SMNVEV (reference sequence). The CDR3 extends over 14 amino acids. CDR3 loop: CASSFDQGRTEAFF. CDR3 nucleotide sequence: TGTGCCAGCAGTTTCGACCAGGGACGCACTGAAGCTTTCTTT.

The V gene is TRBV12-3 or TRBV12-4, the J gene TRBJ1-4, with TRBD1 matching 7 bases. J gave up 8 bases and V 6 bases, and 9 bases lay outside the gene matches. This CDR3 has 14 residues. The CDR3 loop is CASSQTGVGEKLFF. The CDR3 DNA sequence: TGTGCCAGCAGCCAAACAGGGGTGGGGGAAAAACTGTTTTTT.

The rearrangement links TRBV12-3 or TRBV12-4 to TRBJ1-5; the match to TRBD1 covers 10 bases. V was pared by 3 bases and J by 6 bases, with 2 bases of the junction left unmatched. The CDR3 contains 14 residues. This CDR3 reads CASSFDRGLQPQHF. CDR3 nucleotide sequence: TGTGCCAGCAGTTTTGACAGGGGGCTTCAGCCCCAGCATTTT.

This clonotype occurred many times. The genes are TRBV13 and TRBJ1-4; the D gene is possibly TRBD1 (6 bases). This CDR3 is built from 14 residues. V lost 3 bases, J lost 4 bases, and 9 bases lay in between. Looked up from germline, CDR1 is PRHDT and CDR2 is FYEKMQ (reference sequence). CDR3 region: CASSLTGFNEKLFF. The CDR3 DNA is TGTGCCAGCAGCTTGACAGGATTTAATGAAAAACTGTTTTTT.

This clonotype was seen only a few times. V gene TRBV4-2 combines with J gene TRBJ1-4; D unclear. The CDR3 has 12 amino acids. V was cut by 3 bases and J by 4 bases, with 3 bases left in between. Germline V gives CDR1 LGHNA, CDR2 YNFKEQ. The CDR3 spells CASSQYNEKLFF. The DNA of the CDR3 is TGTGCCAGCAGCCAGTATAATGAAAAACTGTTTTTT.

This clonotype was seen a few times. The V and J genes are TRBV7-2 and TRBJ1-1; 7 nucleotides agree with TRBD1. The CDR3 has 16 residues. The V gene's germline CDR1 is SGHTA and CDR2 FQGNSA. Unmatched junction bases numbered 11, after V lost 5 bases and J lost 2 bases. CDR3 nucleotide sequence: TGTGCCAGCAGCCGGACAGTCGGGACAGCCAACACTGAAGCTTTCTTT. It is translated as CASSRTVGTANTEAFF.

This chain links TRBV2 with TRBJ1-2; D not certain. This CDR3 is 13 amino acids long. Trimming left V 6 bases short and J 1 base short, with 9 bases between. Germline V CDR1 and CDR2: SNHLY, FYNNEI. The chain's CDR3 is CASRVDLNYGYTF. CDR3 sequence (DNA): TGTGCCAGCAGGGTCGACCTTAACTATGGCTACACCTTC. Supplemented by reference TRBV2 and TRBJ1-2, the full variable domain reads EPEVTQTPSHQVTQMGQEVILRCVPISNHLYFYWYRQILGQKVEFLVSFYNNEISEKSEIFDDQFSVERPDGSNFTLKIRSTKLEDSAMYFCASRVDLNYGYTFGSGTRLTVV.

The chain carries TRBV19 and TRBJ1-4; 8 bases are a match to TRBD1. This CDR3 contains 12 residues. Trimming took 10 bases from V and 13 from J; bases not matched to a gene: 11. CDR1 and CDR2 from the germline V gene are LNHDA and SQIVND (reference sequence). CDR3 in amino acids: CATLTGVGGLFF. The DNA of the CDR3 is TGTGCCACCTTGACAGGGGTGGGTGGACTGTTTTTT.

This clonotype was detected a few times. The chain links TRBV7-2 to TRBJ2-2, with 9 bases fitting TRBD1. The germline gives CDR1 SGHTA, CDR2 FQGNSA. The CDR3 sequence is 15 residues long. The V segment lost 5 bases and the J segment 9 bases; nucleotides outside the gene matches: 10. The CDR3 DNA sequence: TGTGCCAGCAGCGACCTGCCGGGACAGGGCCGGGAGCTGTTTTTT. This sequence encodes CASSDLPGQGRELFF. Full variable domain (remainder filled in from reference TRBV7-2 and TRBJ2-2): GAGVSQSPSNKVTEKGKDVELRCDPISGHTALYWYRQSLGQGLEFLIYFQGNSAPDKSGLPSDRFSAERTGGSVSTLTIQRTQQEDSAVYLCASSDLPGQGRELFFGEGSRLTVL.